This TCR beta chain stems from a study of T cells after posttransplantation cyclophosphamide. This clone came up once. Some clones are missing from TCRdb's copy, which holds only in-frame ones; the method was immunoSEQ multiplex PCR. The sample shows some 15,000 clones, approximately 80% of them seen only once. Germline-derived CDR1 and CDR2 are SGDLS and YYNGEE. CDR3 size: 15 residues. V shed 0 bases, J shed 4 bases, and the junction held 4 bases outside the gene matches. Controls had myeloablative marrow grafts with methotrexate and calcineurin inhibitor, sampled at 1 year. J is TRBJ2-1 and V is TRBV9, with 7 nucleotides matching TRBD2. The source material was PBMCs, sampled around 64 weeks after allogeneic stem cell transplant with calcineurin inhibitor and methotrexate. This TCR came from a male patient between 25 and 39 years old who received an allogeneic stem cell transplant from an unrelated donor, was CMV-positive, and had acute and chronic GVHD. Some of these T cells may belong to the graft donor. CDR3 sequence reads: CASSVGAGLYNEQFF. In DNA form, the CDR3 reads TGTGCCAGCAGCGTAGGGGCGGGACTATACAATGAGCAGTTCTTC.